This T cell receptor beta chain was obtained from a study of T cell responses to AZD1222 COVID-19 vaccine. Study results and limitations: Increases in Spike-specific TCR breadth and depth were seen after two AZD1222 doses. Clonal diversity may have been underestimated, and the donors were mostly white British, with more females than males. Scientists sampled the repertoires only once the peak T cell response had passed. Vaccine-associated CD4 TCRs ranged over spike, dominating at 160-218 and 743-854.

About this clone itself: Its antigen remains unknown.

Some clones are missing from TCRdb's copy, which holds only in-frame ones; the method was immunoSEQ multiplex PCR. The repertoire holds around 100,000 clones, around 94% seen once, with roughly 2% in the top ten. This CDR3 contains 15 residues. Germline CDR1 and CDR2: SGHRS and YFSETQ. Trimming stripped 2 bases from V and 3 bases from J, with 15 bases between. The input for sequencing was peripheral blood, taken on day 0 of AZD1222 vaccination. This chain connects TRBV5-1 to TRBJ2-7; D is undetermined. This clonotype originated in an adult in good health. The CDR3 sequence is CASSFSAHTDYEQYF. The CDR3 DNA is TGCGCCAGCAGCTTTTCCGCGCACACGGACTACGAGCAGTACTTC. Combining the CDR3 with reference TRBV5-1 and TRBJ2-7 gives the whole variable domain KAGVTQTPRYLIKTRGQQVTLSCSPISGHRSVSWYQQTPGQGLQFLFEYFSETQRNKGNFPGRFSGRQFSNSRSEMNVSTLELGDSALYLCASSFSAHTDYEQYFGPGTRLTVT.